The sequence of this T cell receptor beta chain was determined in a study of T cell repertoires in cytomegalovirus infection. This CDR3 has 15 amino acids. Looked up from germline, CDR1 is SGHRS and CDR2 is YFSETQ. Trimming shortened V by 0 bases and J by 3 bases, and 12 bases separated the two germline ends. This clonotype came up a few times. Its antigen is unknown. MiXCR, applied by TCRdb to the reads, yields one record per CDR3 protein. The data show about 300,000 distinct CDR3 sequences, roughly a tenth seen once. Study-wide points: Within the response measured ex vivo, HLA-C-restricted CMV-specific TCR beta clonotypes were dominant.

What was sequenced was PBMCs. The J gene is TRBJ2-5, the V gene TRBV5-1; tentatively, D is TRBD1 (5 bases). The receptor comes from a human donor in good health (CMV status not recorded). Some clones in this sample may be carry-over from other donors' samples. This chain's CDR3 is CASSLAGRTEETQYF. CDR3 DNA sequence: TGCGCCAGCAGCTTGGCAGGGCGTACCGAAGAGACCCAGTACTTC.